This is a list of T cell receptor beta chains from one sample in a study of neurological immune-mediated disorders. TCRdb re-analysed the 5' RACE reads in MiXCR, keeping a single row per CDR3 protein. The table includes 26,000 or so distinct CDR3 sequences, around 6.3% detected once. The sequencing sample was made of PBMCs. The receptors derive from a woman aged 45-65 years in good health. Both conserved end residues are part of each CDR3. A D gene is named only where the DNA matches it firmly. Clone sizes are given selectively: once, few, many, or a class where the clone is expanded.

size: -; J: TRBJ2-4; D: TRBD1; V: TRBV20-1; DNA: TGCAGTGCCTGGGACAGGGGGCGGTCTAAAAACATTCAGTACTTC; CDR3: CSAWDRGRSKNIQYF
size: -; J: TRBJ1-5; D: -; V: TRBV7-2; DNA: TGTGCCAGCAGCTTTGCGGGAAGCAATCAGCCCCAGCATTTT; CDR3: CASSFAGSNQPQHF
size: many; J: TRBJ2-5; D: -; V: TRBV20-1; DNA: TGCAGTGCTAGGACGGTTCAAGAGACCCAGTACTTC; CDR3: CSARTVQETQYF
size: many; J: TRBJ2-1; D: TRBD2; V: TRBV5-1; DNA: TGCGCCAGCAGCTTGGAACTAGCGGGAGACGAGCAGTTCTTC; CDR3: CASSLELAGDEQFF
size: many; J: TRBJ2-7; D: TRBD2; V: TRBV20-1; DNA: TGCAGTGCTAGAGGTGTTAGCGGGAGGGGGTACGAGCAGTACTTC; CDR3: CSARGVSGRGYEQYF
size: many; J: TRBJ2-3; D: -; V: TRBV9; DNA: TGTGCCAGCAGCTTTTTCGATAGGGGTTCTAGCACAGATACGCAGTATTTT; CDR3: CASSFFDRGSSTDTQYF
size: many; J: TRBJ2-3; D: -; V: TRBV5-1; DNA: TGCGCCAGCAGCTTGGCCCCCGGTGGCGGAGGCACAGATACGCAGTATTTT; CDR3: CASSLAPGGGGTDTQYF
size: many; J: TRBJ2-1; D: TRBD1; V: TRBV5-1; DNA: TGCGCCAGCAGGCCCTCAGGGGGTGTGTTGCACAATGAGCAGTTCTTC; CDR3: CASRPSGGVLHNEQFF
size: medium-sized; J: TRBJ1-1; D: -; V: TRBV15; DNA: TGTGCCACCAGCAGAGATTGGAGGGAAAACAACACTGAAGCTTTCTTT; CDR3: CATSRDWRENNTEAFF
size: -; J: TRBJ2-1; D: TRBD2; V: TRBV20-1; DNA: TGCAGTGGTCAAGCGGGGGGGCTAAGGAATGAGCAGTTCTTC; CDR3: CSGQAGGLRNEQFF
size: many; J: TRBJ2-7; D: TRBD1; V: TRBV5-1; DNA: TGCGCCAGCAGCTTGAAGGACAGGTTTGTCTCCTACGAGCAGTACTTC; CDR3: CASSLKDRFVSYEQYF
size: many; J: TRBJ2-1; D: -; V: TRBV7-9; DNA: TGTGCCAGCAGCCGCCCCTCCTCCAATGAGCAGTTCTTC; CDR3: CASSRPSSNEQFF
size: many; J: TRBJ1-1; D: -; V: TRBV7-6; DNA: TGTGCCAGCAGCTTAGTTCCCGTAAATAAGAACACTGAAGCTTTCTTT; CDR3: CASSLVPVNKNTEAFF
size: many; J: TRBJ1-2; D: TRBD1; V: TRBV7-2; DNA: TGTGCCAGCAGCCCGCGACAGGGGGCGCTCGGCTACACCTTC; CDR3: CASSPRQGALGYTF
size: many; J: TRBJ2-2; D: -; V: TRBV12-3/TRBV12-4; DNA: TGTGCCAGCAGCCTCCTGTCCGGACCCCTTGCCGGGGAGCTGTTTTTT; CDR3: CASSLLSGPLAGELFF
size: -; J: TRBJ2-1; D: TRBD2; V: TRBV7-9; DNA: TGTGCCAGCAGCTTAGAGCGGGAGGGGCAGTTCTTC; CDR3: CASSLEREGQFF
size: medium-sized; J: TRBJ2-2; D: TRBD2; V: TRBV5-6; DNA: TGTGCCAGCAGCCGAGGACTAGCTGCGAACACCGGGGAGCTGTTTTTT; CDR3: CASSRGLAANTGELFF
size: few; J: TRBJ1-2; D: -; V: TRBV2; DNA: TGTGCCAGCAGTTCGATCCAAGGGCAGGCCTATGGCTACACCTTC; CDR3: CASSSIQGQAYGYTF
size: many; J: TRBJ1-5; D: TRBD1; V: TRBV27; DNA: TGTGCCAGCTCGACAGGGGGTTGGCAGCCCCAGCATTTT; CDR3: CASSTGGWQPQHF
size: many; J: TRBJ2-2; D: -; V: TRBV7-2; DNA: TGTGCCAGCAGCCAGGGGGGCGTAGGCACCGGGGAGCTGTTTTTT; CDR3: CASSQGGVGTGELFF
size: many; J: TRBJ2-3; D: TRBD2; V: TRBV7-8; DNA: TGTGCCAGCAGCTTAGTTGTAGCCTGGGGACTAGAGTCAAATACGCAGTATTTT; CDR3: CASSLVVAWGLESNTQYF
size: many; J: TRBJ2-2; D: -; V: TRBV29-1; DNA: TGCAGCGTTGGTCAGGGATTTAGCACCGGGGAGCTGTTTTTT; CDR3: CSVGQGFSTGELFF
size: many; J: TRBJ2-7; D: -; V: TRBV5-5; DNA: TGTGCCAGCAGCCCCCGGTGGACCTACGAGCAGTACTTC; CDR3: CASSPRWTYEQYF
size: many; J: TRBJ2-4; D: -; V: TRBV20-1; DNA: TGCAGTGCCCTCGACGGTGGGGTAGCCAAAAACATTCAGTACTTC; CDR3: CSALDGGVAKNIQYF
size: many; J: TRBJ1-5; D: -; V: TRBV20-1; DNA: TGCAGTGCTAGGGGCGGGACTAGCAATCAGCCCCAGCATTTT; CDR3: CSARGGTSNQPQHF
size: many; J: TRBJ2-5; D: -; V: TRBV7-2; DNA: TGTGCCAGCAGCTTAGAATGGAGGGCCCAGTACTTC; CDR3: CASSLEWRAQYF
size: -; J: TRBJ1-2; D: -; V: TRBV6-1; DNA: TGTGCCAGCAGTGTTGTAGGACAGCGAAGCCACTATGGCTACACCTTC; CDR3: CASSVVGQRSHYGYTF
size: many; J: TRBJ1-6; D: -; V: TRBV11-2; DNA: TGTGCCAGCAGCTTAGATCCAGGGCGGAATTCACCCCTCCACTTT; CDR3: CASSLDPGRNSPLHF
size: many; J: TRBJ1-2; D: -; V: TRBV30; DNA: TGTGCCTGGAGTATGACAGGAATAGCTAACTATGGCTACACCTTC; CDR3: CAWSMTGIANYGYTF